This T cell receptor (beta chain) was sequenced for a study of T cells after posttransplantation cyclophosphamide. The V gene end was trimmed by 0 bases and the J gene end by 7 bases; junction bases not matched to a gene: 4. CDR1 and CDR2 (germline): SGHRS, YFSETQ. There are 15 residues in the CDR3. Repertoires were generated with immunoSEQ multiplex PCR, while TCRdb's copy carries only in-frame clones and drops some. The profile shows around 20,000 clones, 95% to 98% of them singletons. Cells defined as naive were viable CD3+CD4+ or CD3+CD8+ and CCR7+CD45RA+CD45RO-CD95-CD27+CD28+. Sequencing input: naive CD4+ T cells sorted from PBMCs. This receptor was obtained from a middle-aged man in good health, CMV-negative, and a related stem cell transplant donor. J is TRBJ1-4 and V is TRBV5-1; 9 nucleotides match TRBD1. The CDR3: CASSLAGTGIEKLFF. DNA for the CDR3: TGCGCCAGCAGCTTGGCCGGGACAGGGATTGAAAAACTGTTTTTT. The full variable domain, its missing parts supplied by reference TRBV5-1 and TRBJ1-4, is KAGVTQTPRYLIKTRGQQVTLSCSPISGHRSVSWYQQTPGQGLQFLFEYFSETQRNKGNFPGRFSGRQFSNSRSEMNVSTLELGDSALYLCASSLAGTGIEKLFFGSGTQLSVL.